This entry describes one TCR beta chain. Per the germline V gene, CDR1 is GTSNPN and CDR2 is SVGIG (reference sequence). V lost 5 bases, J lost 3 bases, and 11 bases lay in between. The CDR3 is made up of 13 amino acids. The data were obtained in a study of blood T cell repertoires in COVID-19. About the research overall: T cells, B-cell-depleted T cells, or PBMCs supplied cDNA or gDNA.

Profiling relied on immunoSEQ multiplex PCR, and the TCRdb table lists in-frame clones only, not all of them. The sample lists around 160,000 clones, just under 80% occurring once. Input material: peripheral blood. The clonotype comes from a woman aged 80 or older with acute or convalescent COVID-19. J is TRBJ1-5 and V is TRBV30; D remains ambiguous. Here the CDR3 reads CAWGRRDNQPQHF. The CDR3 coding sequence is TGTGCCTGGGGAAGGAGGGACAATCAGCCCCAGCATTTT.